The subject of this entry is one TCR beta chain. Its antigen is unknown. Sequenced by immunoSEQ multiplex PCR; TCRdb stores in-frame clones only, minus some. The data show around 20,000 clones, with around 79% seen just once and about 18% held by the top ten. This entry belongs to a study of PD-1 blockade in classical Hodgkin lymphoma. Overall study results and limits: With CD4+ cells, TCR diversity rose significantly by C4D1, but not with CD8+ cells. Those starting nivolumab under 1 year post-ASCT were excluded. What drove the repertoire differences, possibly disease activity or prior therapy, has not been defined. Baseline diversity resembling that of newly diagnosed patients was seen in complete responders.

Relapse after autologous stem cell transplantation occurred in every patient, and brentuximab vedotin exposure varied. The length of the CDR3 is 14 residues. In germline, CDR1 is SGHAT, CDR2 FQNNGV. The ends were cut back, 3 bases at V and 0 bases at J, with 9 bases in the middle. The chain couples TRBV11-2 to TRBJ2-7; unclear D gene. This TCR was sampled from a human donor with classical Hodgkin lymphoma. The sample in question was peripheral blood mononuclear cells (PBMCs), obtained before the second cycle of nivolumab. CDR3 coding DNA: TGTGCCAGCAGCTTTGGATCAGGCTCCTACGAGCAGTACTTC. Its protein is CASSFGSGSYEQYF. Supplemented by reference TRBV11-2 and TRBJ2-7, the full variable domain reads EAGVAQSPRYKIIEKRQSVAFWCNPISGHATLYWYQQILGQGPKLLIQFQNNGVVDDSQLPKDRFSAERLKGVDSTLKIQPAKLEDSAVYLCASSFGSGSYEQYFGPGTRLTVT.